Listed below are T cell receptor beta chains from one sample, sequenced in a study of identical twins. TCRdb re-called the 5' RACE reads through MiXCR, storing one row per CDR3 protein. The top ten hold approximately 1% of the sample, which has under 500,000 distinct CDR3 sequences, 14% seen once. These data are also associated with another study on yellow fever vaccine responses in identical twins.

The sequenced material came from CD4+ T cells sorted from blood. Receptor source: a woman under 30 in good health. Both conserved end residues are part of each CDR3. A D gene is named only where the DNA matches it firmly. Clone size is given for some rows only: seen once, a few or many times, or a class if the clone is expanded.

abundance	v_gene	j_gene	d_gene	CDR3nt	CDR3aa
few	TRBV24-1	TRBJ2-1	-	TGTGCCACCAGTGATTTTTCCAGGGTGGACAATGAGCAGTTCTTC	CATSDFSRVDNEQFF
-	TRBV7-2	TRBJ2-3	TRBD2	TGTGCCAGCAGCAACGGACTAGCGCGAGATACGCAGTATTTT	CASSNGLARDTQYF
few	TRBV6-1	TRBJ1-1	-	TGTGCCAGCAGCCCTGCGGGGCTGGGCGGGAACACTGAAGCTTTCTTT	CASSPAGLGGNTEAFF
few	TRBV5-6	TRBJ2-5	-	TGTGCCAGCAGCTTCCAGGACCGACCCCCAGAGACCCAGTACTTC	CASSFQDRPPETQYF
-	TRBV7-9	TRBJ1-4	-	TGTGCCAGCAGTCCGTCCGGGACAAACCATGAAAAACTGTTTTTT	CASSPSGTNHEKLFF
-	TRBV9	TRBJ2-5	TRBD1	TGTGCCAGCAGCGTAGAGGGGACAGGGGGCCGGGAGACCCAGTACTTC	CASSVEGTGGRETQYF
-	TRBV18	TRBJ2-2	-	TGTGCCAGCTCACCATACAGTGGTCACGGGGAGCTGTTTTTT	CASSPYSGHGELFF
few	TRBV6-5	TRBJ2-5	-	TGTGCCAGCGGAAGGGCCGGGGAGACCCAGTACTTC	CASGRAGETQYF
many	TRBV5-1	TRBJ2-7	-	TGTGCCAGCAGTTTTCAGGGGTCCTACGAGCAGTACTTC	CASSFQGSYEQYF
-	TRBV3-1	TRBJ1-1	-	TGTGCCAGCAGCCTGGCCGTAGGGGGAGGCACTGAAGCTTTCTTT	CASSLAVGGGTEAFF
few	TRBV29-1	TRBJ1-1	-	TGCAGCGTTGACGTGGGAGACACTGAAGCTTTCTTT	CSVDVGDTEAFF
few	TRBV25-1	TRBJ2-3	-	TGTGCCAGCAGCGATCGAACCTCGGGGGATACGCAGTATTTT	CASSDRTSGDTQYF
many	TRBV12-3/TRBV12-4	TRBJ2-7	-	TGTGCCAGCAGTCCCGGACTGGGGGCAGGGGACTACGAGCAGTACTTC	CASSPGLGAGDYEQYF
-	TRBV11-2	TRBJ2-7	-	TGTGCCAGCAGCTTAGCGGGGGGCAATGGATACGAGCAGTACTTC	CASSLAGGNGYEQYF
few	TRBV28	TRBJ1-5	-	TGTGCCAGCAGGGGGACGGTTTTCAATCAGCCCCAGCATTTT	CASRGTVFNQPQHF
few	TRBV4-2	TRBJ2-2	TRBD2	TGTGCCAGCAGCCAAGGTAGCGGGAGGCCCACCGGGGAGCTGTTTTTT	CASSQGSGRPTGELFF
few	TRBV6-2/TRBV6-3	TRBJ2-6	-	TGTGCCAGCAGTACCACCCGAGAACCTGGGGCCAACGTCCTGACTTTC	CASSTTREPGANVLTF
-	TRBV24-1	TRBJ2-5	-	TGTGCCACCAGTGATATGAACGACGGGACCCAGTACTTC	CATSDMNDGTQYF
-	TRBV20-1	TRBJ2-7	TRBD2	TGCAGTGCTAGAGGCGGGACTAGCGGATTCTACGAGCAGTACTTC	CSARGGTSGFYEQYF
many	TRBV3-1	TRBJ2-7	-	TGTGCCAGCAGCTATGGGGTGGGGGCCTCCTACGAGCAGTACTTC	CASSYGVGASYEQYF
-	TRBV10-3	TRBJ1-4	-	TGTGCCACCGGGGAGTTAAATGAAAAACTGTTTTTT	CATGELNEKLFF
few	TRBV6-2/TRBV6-3	TRBJ2-1	TRBD1	TGTGCCAGCAGCGGACAGGCTTCGTACAATGAGCAGTTCTTC	CASSGQASYNEQFF
few	TRBV4-3	TRBJ1-1	-	TGCGCCAGCAGCCAATTAATCAGGGGTTCTGAAGCTTTCTTT	CASSQLIRGSEAFF
few	TRBV14	TRBJ2-1	TRBD2	TGTGCCAGCAGCCAGGGGACTAGCGGGGGAGATGAGCAGTTCTTC	CASSQGTSGGDEQFF
many	TRBV20-1	TRBJ2-5	TRBD2	TGCAGTGCTAGACCTTCGGGACTAGTTTTTGAGACCCAGTACTTC	CSARPSGLVFETQYF
many	TRBV24-1	TRBJ2-1	-	TGTGCCACCAGTGATATTGCGGCAGGGGTTTTGAGTGAGCAGTTCTTC	CATSDIAAGVLSEQFF
-	TRBV20-1	TRBJ2-7	TRBD2	TGCAGTGCTAGAGATCTAGGGACTACCTACGAGCAGTACTTC	CSARDLGTTYEQYF
few	TRBV9	TRBJ2-3	-	TGTGCCAGCAGCGTCCGGGATGATACGCAGTATTTT	CASSVRDDTQYF
-	TRBV6-1	TRBJ1-6	TRBD1	TGTGCCAGCAGTGACACCGACAGGGGAACTTATAATTCACCCCTCCACTTT	CASSDTDRGTYNSPLHF
few	TRBV10-3	TRBJ2-7	-	TGTGCCATCAGAGGACAGACTCAAGCCTACGAGCAGTACTTC	CAIRGQTQAYEQYF
-	TRBV29-1	TRBJ2-1	TRBD1	TGCATCGGACTCAGACAGGGGGGCAATGAGCAGTTCTTC	CIGLRQGGNEQFF
many	TRBV12-3/TRBV12-4	TRBJ2-2	-	TGTGCCAGCAGTTCCACCCGGGGGTACGCCGGGGAGCTGTTTTTT	CASSSTRGYAGELFF
-	TRBV30	TRBJ2-3	-	TGTGCCTGGAATGGGGTAGCCCGTAGCACAGATACGCAGTATTTT	CAWNGVARSTDTQYF
many	TRBV6-6	TRBJ1-1	-	TGTGCCAGCAGAAAAAGCGGGGGGGCTTTCTTT	CASRKSGGAFF
many	TRBV9	TRBJ2-3	TRBD2	TGTGCCAGCAGCTTTACCGGGGGGGGAGATACGCAGTATTTT	CASSFTGGGDTQYF
-	TRBV7-9	TRBJ2-7	TRBD1	TGTGCCAGCAGCTTAACAGGGGCCTCTTTGAACGAGCAGTACTTC	CASSLTGASLNEQYF
few	TRBV29-1	TRBJ2-7	-	TGCAGCGTTGAAACGGGCAGCTTGGGGCAGTACTTC	CSVETGSLGQYF
few	TRBV4-1	TRBJ2-5	TRBD1	TGCGCCAGCAGCCAAACCCAAGGGGGCATGGGTCAGACCCAGTACTTC	CASSQTQGGMGQTQYF
-	TRBV28	TRBJ2-4	-	TGTGCCAGCAGTTTAGGGCCGGGACACGGGTACTTC	CASSLGPGHGYF
few	TRBV5-6	TRBJ2-7	-	TGTGCCAGCAGCTTCTTCTACGAGCAGTACTTC	CASSFFYEQYF
many	TRBV20-1	TRBJ2-3	-	TGCAGTGCTGTCCCCAGAGGGCTTGGCACAGATACGCAGTATTTT	CSAVPRGLGTDTQYF
many	TRBV12-3/TRBV12-4	TRBJ1-5	-	TGTGCCAGCAGTTTCGGAAGAGAGGGCAATCAGCCCCAGCATTTT	CASSFGREGNQPQHF
once	TRBV20-1	TRBJ2-3	-	TGCAGTGCTAGGATTGCGGGGTGGGATACGCAGTATTTT	CSARIAGWDTQYF
-	TRBV5-1	TRBJ1-1	-	TGCGCCAGCAGCTTGGCCGAAGGTTGGGTGAGTGAAGCTTTCTTT	CASSLAEGWVSEAFF
-	TRBV6-5	TRBJ2-7	TRBD2	TGTGCCAGCAGTTACTCCGGACTAGCGGCGCACGAGCAGTACTTC	CASSYSGLAAHEQYF
few	TRBV5-1	TRBJ2-7	-	TGCGCCAGCAGTCCCGGCAGAAAATACGAGCAGTACTTC	CASSPGRKYEQYF